This T cell receptor beta chain comes out of a study of T-cell memory formation after mild COVID-19. With respect to this clonotype: Its cognate antigen is unknown.

Constant-segment-primed 5'RACE gave TCR alpha and TCR beta cDNA libraries with sample barcodes and UMIs. MiXCR, applied by TCRdb to the 5' RACE reads, yields one record per CDR3 protein. The sample includes roughly 170,000 distinct CDR3 sequences, about 20% seen only once; the top ten take more than 20%. General study results and limits: Contracting CD4+ clones sat mainly in CM and EM; CD8+ in EMRA.

Input material: PBMCs or a T cell subset sorted from them (not recorded which). This TCR was recovered from an adult woman who had mild COVID-19 (a few samples of this study predate the infection). Cell type and time point are not known.

The DNA of the CDR3 is TGTGCCAGCAGTTACGGGGGGCCCTCTGGGAACATTCAGTACTTC. Amino acids: CASSYGGPSGNIQYF. The genes are TRBV12-3 or TRBV12-4 and TRBJ2-4; a possible D gene is TRBD2 (7 bases). V lost 4 bases and J 7 bases, leaving 17 bases between the germline ends. This CDR3 contains 15 residues.